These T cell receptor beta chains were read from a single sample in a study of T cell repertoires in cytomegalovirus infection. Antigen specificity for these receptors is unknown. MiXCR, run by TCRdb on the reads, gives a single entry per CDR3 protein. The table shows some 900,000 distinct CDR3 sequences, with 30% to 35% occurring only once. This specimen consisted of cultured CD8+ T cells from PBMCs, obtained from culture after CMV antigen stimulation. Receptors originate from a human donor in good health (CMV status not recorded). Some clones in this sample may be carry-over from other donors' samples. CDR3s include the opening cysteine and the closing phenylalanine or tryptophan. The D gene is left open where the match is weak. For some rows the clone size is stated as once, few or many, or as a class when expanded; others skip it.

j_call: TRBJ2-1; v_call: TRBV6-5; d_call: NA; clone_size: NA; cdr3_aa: CASSYSTGYNEQFF; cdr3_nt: TGTGCCAGCAGTTACTCTACAGGTTACAATGAGCAGTTCTTC
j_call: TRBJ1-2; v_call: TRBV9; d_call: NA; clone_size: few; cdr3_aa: CASSDQSF; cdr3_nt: TGTGCCAGCAGCGACCAGAGCTTC
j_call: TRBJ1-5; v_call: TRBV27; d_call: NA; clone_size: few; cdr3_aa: CASSFESTNSNQPQHF; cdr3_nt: TGTGCCAGCAGTTTTGAGTCCACGAATAGCAATCAGCCCCAGCATTTT
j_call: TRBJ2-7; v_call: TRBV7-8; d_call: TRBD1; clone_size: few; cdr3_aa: CASSTGQGASEQYF; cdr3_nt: TGTGCCAGCAGTACCGGACAGGGGGCGAGCGAGCAGTACTTC
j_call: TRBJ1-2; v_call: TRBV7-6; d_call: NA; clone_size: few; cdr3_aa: CASSTLAGSTDYGYTF; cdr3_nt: TGTGCCAGCAGCACCCTAGCCGGGAGTACTGACTATGGCTACACCTTC
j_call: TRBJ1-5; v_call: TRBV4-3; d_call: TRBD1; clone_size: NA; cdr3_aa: CASKEGDRDSQPQHF; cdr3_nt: TGCGCCAGCAAAGAGGGGGACAGGGACAGTCAGCCCCAGCATTTT
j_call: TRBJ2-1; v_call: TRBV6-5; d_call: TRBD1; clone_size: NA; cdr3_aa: CASSNLPGQGLGPSSYNEQFF; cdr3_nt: TGTGCCAGCAGTAATCTACCGGGACAGGGGCTCGGGCCGAGCTCCTACAATGAGCAGTTCTTC
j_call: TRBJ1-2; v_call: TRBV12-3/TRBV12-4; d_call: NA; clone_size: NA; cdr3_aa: CASSFFPLIQGNYGYTF; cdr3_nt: TGTGCCAGCAGTTTTTTCCCCCTCATCCAGGGGAACTATGGCTACACCTTC
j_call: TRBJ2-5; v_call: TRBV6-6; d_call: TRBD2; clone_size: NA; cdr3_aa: CASSTPGLAGTQYF; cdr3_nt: TGTGCCAGCAGCACCCCAGGACTAGCGGGCACCCAGTACTTC
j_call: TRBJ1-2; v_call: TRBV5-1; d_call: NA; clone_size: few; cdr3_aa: CASSPLTVANYGYTF; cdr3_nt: TGCGCCAGCAGCCCACTCACGGTAGCTAACTATGGCTACACCTTC
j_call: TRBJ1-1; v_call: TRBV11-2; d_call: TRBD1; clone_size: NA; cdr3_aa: CASSWDRGPSLTEAFF; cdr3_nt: TGTGCCAGCAGCTGGGACAGGGGGCCAAGTCTCACTGAAGCTTTCTTT
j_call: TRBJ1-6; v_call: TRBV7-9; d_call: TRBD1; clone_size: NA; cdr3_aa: CASSAGTGGLHNSPLHF; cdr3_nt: TGTGCCAGCAGCGCAGGGACAGGGGGTCTACATAATTCACCCCTCCACTTT
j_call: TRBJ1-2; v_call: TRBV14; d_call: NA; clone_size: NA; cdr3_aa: CASSQVAVLGYTF; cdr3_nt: TGTGCCAGCAGCCAAGTGGCAGTACTTGGCTACACCTTC
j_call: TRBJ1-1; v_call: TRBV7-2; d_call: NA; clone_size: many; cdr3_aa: CASSFRDFTNTEAFF; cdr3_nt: TGTGCCAGCAGCTTCCGGGACTTCACGAACACTGAAGCTTTCTTT
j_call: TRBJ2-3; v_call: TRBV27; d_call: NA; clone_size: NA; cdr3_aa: CASSLSRGSADTQYF; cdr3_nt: TGTGCCAGCAGTTTATCCCGGGGGTCGGCAGATACGCAGTATTTT
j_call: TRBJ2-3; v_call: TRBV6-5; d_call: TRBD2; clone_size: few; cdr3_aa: CASSYNGLAGARITQYF; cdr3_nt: TGTGCCAGCAGTTACAATGGACTAGCGGGGGCCCGGATCACGCAGTATTTT
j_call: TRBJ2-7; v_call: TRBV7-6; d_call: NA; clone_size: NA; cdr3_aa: CASSLVAGEQYF; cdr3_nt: TGTGCCAGCAGCTTAGTGGCGGGGGAGCAGTACTTC
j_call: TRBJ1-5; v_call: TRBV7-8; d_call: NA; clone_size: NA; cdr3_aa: CVSSPVGEPSGGNQPQHF; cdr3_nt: TGTGTCAGCAGCCCGGTCGGCGAACCCTCTGGTGGCAATCAGCCCCAGCATTTT
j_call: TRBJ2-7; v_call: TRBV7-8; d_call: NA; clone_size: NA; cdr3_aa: CASSLEGDNYEQYF; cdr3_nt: TGTGCCAGCAGCTTAGAGGGGGACAACTACGAGCAGTACTTC
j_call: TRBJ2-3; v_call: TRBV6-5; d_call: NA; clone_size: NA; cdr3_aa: CASMRGVTDTQYF; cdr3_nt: TGTGCCAGCATGAGGGGTGTGACAGATACGCAGTATTTT
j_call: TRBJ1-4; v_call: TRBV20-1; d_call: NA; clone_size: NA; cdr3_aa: CSAWPPDYNEKLFF; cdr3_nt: TGCAGTGCCTGGCCGCCGGACTATAATGAAAAACTGTTTTTT
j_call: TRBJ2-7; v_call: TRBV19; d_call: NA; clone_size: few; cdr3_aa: CASSMTGTPYEQYF; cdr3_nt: TGTGCCAGTAGTATGACCGGGACCCCCTACGAGCAGTACTTC
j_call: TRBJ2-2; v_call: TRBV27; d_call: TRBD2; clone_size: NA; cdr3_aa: CASSIWTSGGPGTGELFF; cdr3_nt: TGTGCCAGCAGTATCTGGACTAGCGGGGGGCCGGGAACCGGGGAGCTGTTTTTT
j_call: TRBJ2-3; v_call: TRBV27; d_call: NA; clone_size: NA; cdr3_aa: CASSLGTSKYF; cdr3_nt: TGTGCCAGCAGTTTGGGGACTTCTAAGTATTTT
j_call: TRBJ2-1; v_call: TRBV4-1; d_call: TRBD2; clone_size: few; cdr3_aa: CASSQDDGGGNEQFF; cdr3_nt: TGCGCCAGCAGCCAAGATGATGGCGGGGGGAATGAGCAGTTCTTC
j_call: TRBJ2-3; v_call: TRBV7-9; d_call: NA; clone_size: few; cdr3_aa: CASIPSGNTDTQYF; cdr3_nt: TGTGCCAGCATCCCCAGCGGAAACACAGATACGCAGTATTTT
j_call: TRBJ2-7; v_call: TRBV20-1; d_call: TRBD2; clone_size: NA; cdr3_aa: CSARNLAGVSYEQYF; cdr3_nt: TGCAGTGCTAGGAATCTAGCGGGGGTTTCCTACGAGCAGTACTTC
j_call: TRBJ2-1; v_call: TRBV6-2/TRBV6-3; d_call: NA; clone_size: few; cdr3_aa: CASTRPGPGDEQFF; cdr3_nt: TGTGCCAGCACCCGACCTGGCCCGGGGGATGAGCAGTTCTTC
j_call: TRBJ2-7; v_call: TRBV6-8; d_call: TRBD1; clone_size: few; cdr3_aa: CASSSLPGTGDEQYF; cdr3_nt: TGTGCCAGCAGTTCCCTCCCCGGGACAGGGGACGAGCAGTACTTC
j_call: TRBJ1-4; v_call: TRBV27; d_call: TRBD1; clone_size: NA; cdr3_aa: CASSPLDRGTANEKLFF; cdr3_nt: TGTGCCAGCAGTCCCTTGGACAGGGGGACAGCTAATGAAAAACTGTTTTTT
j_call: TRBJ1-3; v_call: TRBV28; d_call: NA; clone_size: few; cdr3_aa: CASSADSSSGNTIYF; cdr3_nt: TGTGCCAGCAGTGCGGACTCCTCCTCTGGAAACACCATATATTTT
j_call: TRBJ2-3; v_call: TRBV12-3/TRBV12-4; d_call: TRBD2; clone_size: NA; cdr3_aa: CASSSQLAGGADTQYF; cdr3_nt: TGTGCCAGCAGTTCCCAACTAGCGGGGGGTGCAGATACGCAGTATTTT
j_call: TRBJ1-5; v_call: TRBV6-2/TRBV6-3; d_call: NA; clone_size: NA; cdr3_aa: CASSGYRTPREPQHF; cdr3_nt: TGTGCCAGCAGTGGGTACAGGACACCCAGGGAGCCCCAGCATTTT
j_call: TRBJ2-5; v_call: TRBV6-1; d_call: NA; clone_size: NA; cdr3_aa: CASSEANVYQETQYF; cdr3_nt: TGTGCCAGCAGTGAAGCGAACGTGTACCAAGAGACCCAGTACTTC
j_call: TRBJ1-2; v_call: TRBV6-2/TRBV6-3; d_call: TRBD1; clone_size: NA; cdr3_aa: CASSYSKQTGAYYGYTF; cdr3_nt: TGTGCCAGCAGTTACTCGAAGCAGACAGGGGCTTACTATGGCTACACCTTC
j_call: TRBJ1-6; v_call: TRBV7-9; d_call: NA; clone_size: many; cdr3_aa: CASSSVGFSPLHF; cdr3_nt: TGTGCCAGCAGCTCCGTAGGGTTCTCACCCCTCCACTTT
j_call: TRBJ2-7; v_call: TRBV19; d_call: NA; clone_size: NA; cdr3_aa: CASSIGGMEQYF; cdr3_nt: TGTGCCAGTAGTATAGGGGGTATGGAGCAGTACTTC
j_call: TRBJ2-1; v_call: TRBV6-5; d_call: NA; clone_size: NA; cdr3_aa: CASSYSAGGIFNEQFF; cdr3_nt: TGTGCTAGCAGTTACTCGGCTGGGGGCATCTTCAATGAGCAGTTCTTC
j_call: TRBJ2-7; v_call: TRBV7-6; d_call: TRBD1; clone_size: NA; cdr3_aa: CVSTPSQGAAYEQYF; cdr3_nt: TGTGTCAGCACCCCTAGTCAGGGGGCTGCCTACGAGCAGTACTTC
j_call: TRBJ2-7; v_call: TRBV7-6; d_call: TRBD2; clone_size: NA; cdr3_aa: CASSLTLASGTYEQYF; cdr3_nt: TGTGCCAGCAGCTTAACTTTGGCTAGCGGGACCTACGAGCAGTACTTC
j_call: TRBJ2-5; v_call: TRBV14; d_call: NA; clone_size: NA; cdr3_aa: CASSQEGGRKKTQYF; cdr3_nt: TGTGCCAGCAGCCAAGAGGGGGGGCGCAAGAAGACCCAGTACTTC
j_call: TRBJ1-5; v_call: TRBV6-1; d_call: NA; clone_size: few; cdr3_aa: CASSVSPSGNQPQHF; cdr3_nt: TGTGCCAGCAGTGTGTCTCCCAGTGGCAATCAGCCCCAGCATTTT